This T cell receptor beta chain was recorded in a study of CD8 T cells in ankylosing spondylitis. To note about this clonotype: The antigen remains unidentified.

In making TCR beta libraries, quantitative 5'-RACE with molecular barcodes was used. TCRdb used MiXCR to reprocess the 5' RACE reads, holding one entry per CDR3 protein. The profile shows 100,000 or so distinct CDR3 sequences, about 24% of them singletons. This CDR3 has 14 residues. Trimming left V 0 bases short and J 3 bases short, with 7 bases between. CDR1 and CDR2 from the germline V gene are MNHEY and SVGAGI. Study-wide results and limits: Matched ankylosing spondylitis synovial fluid reportedly contained a significantly enriched population of disease-linked clones. The study identified a TCR beta motif of roughly eight highly homologous variants that appeared characteristic of ankylosing spondylitis blood. Several of the motif variants were reported before in synovial fluid and blood from reactive arthritis.

The sequenced sample was synovial fluid, either unsorted or a sorted T cell fraction (not recorded which). The rearrangement links TRBV6-5 to TRBJ2-3; no clear D. The receptor was isolated from a male donor with ankylosing spondylitis. The CDR3 reads CASSYSGVTDTQYF. Written as DNA, the CDR3 is TGTGCCAGCAGTTACTCTGGGGTGACAGATACGCAGTATTTT.